The rows below give T cell receptor beta chains drawn from one sample of a study of monozygotic twins with inflammatory bowel disease. TCRdb reprocessed the 5' RACE reads and keeps a single row for each CDR3 protein, giving no DNA. Its listing shows fewer than 200,000 distinct CDR3 sequences. The material sequenced was blood. All receptors come from a human donor with ulcerative colitis or Crohn's disease, or a healthy co-twin of an affected twin (not recorded which). Both conserved end residues are part of each CDR3.

TRBJ2-5 TRBV7-2 CASATVGFWGETQYF
TRBJ1-4 TRBV20-1 CSASRGSREKLFF
TRBJ1-2 TRBV5-1 CASSLEGFNYGYTF
TRBJ1-1 TRBV7-2 CASSYRVDTEAFF
TRBJ2-1 TRBV7-8 CASSLVAGRANEQFF
TRBJ2-2 TRBV19 CASTLLPGELFF
TRBJ1-2 TRBV29-1 CSVEDRNYGYTF
TRBJ2-3 TRBV7-9 CASSSLERVSTDTQYF
TRBJ1-3 TRBV9 CASSGQVPWNTIYF
TRBJ2-4 TRBV7-8 CASSLTGMPKNIQYF
TRBJ2-1 TRBV7-9 CASSPDTVSYNEQFF
TRBJ2-7 TRBV5-6 CASNIGVYEQYF
TRBJ2-7 TRBV20-1 CSARATQDRSFSYEQYF
TRBJ1-3 TRBV7-6 CASSLDRLTGTIYF
TRBJ2-6 TRBV12-3/TRBV12-4 CASSPGISGANVLTF
TRBJ2-1 TRBV6-2/TRBV6-3 CASRGSGRNFGEQFF
TRBJ2-1 TRBV24-1 CATSDLASGGYNEQFF
TRBJ2-1 TRBV15 CATSRDLGNEQFF
TRBJ2-3 TRBV5-6 CASSWGLAGGTDTQYF
TRBJ2-5 TRBV6-1 CASSESFGGGTAVIQETQYF
TRBJ2-1 TRBV4-1 CASSHPGTSGNDEQFF
TRBJ1-3 TRBV5-1 CASSLEFQGDTIYF